The rows below give T cell receptor beta chains drawn from one sample of a study of Graves' ophthalmopathy and Graves' hyperthyroidism. One entry per CDR3 protein, called by TCRdb with MiXCR from the multiplex PCR reads. The table includes fewer than 250,000 distinct CDR3 sequences, roughly 27% detected once. Material for sequencing was peripheral blood. Receptors were obtained from a man aged 50 to 60 with Graves' ophthalmopathy. Both conserved end residues are part of each CDR3. D genes are given only for firm matches. The listing skips clone size in some rows; elsewhere it reads once, few, many or a size class.

d_call j_call clone_size v_call cdr3_aa cdr3_nt
NA TRBJ2-2 many TRBV6-4 CASSSGQHTGELFF TGTGCCAGCAGTTCCGGACAGCACACCGGGGAGCTGTTTTTT
NA TRBJ2-2 NA TRBV6-1 CASSHQSKNTGELFF TGTGCCAGCAGTCATCAATCAAAGAACACCGGGGAGCTGTTTTTT
NA TRBJ2-7 NA TRBV19 CASSPGRSSYEQYF TGTGCCAGTAGCCCCGGACGGTCCTCCTACGAGCAGTACTTC
NA TRBJ1-1 many TRBV10-3 CATRTARNTEAFF TGTGCCACTAGGACAGCCAGGAACACTGAAGCTTTCTTT
NA TRBJ1-2 many TRBV30 CAWHIQGNYGYTF TGTGCCTGGCATATACAGGGAAACTATGGCTACACCTTC
NA TRBJ1-1 NA TRBV10-3 CASSVSPNPYTEAFF TGTGCCAGCTCAGTGAGTCCAAACCCATACACTGAAGCTTTCTTC
TRBD2 TRBJ2-7 NA TRBV6-5 CASSYTREHLSEQYF TGTGCCAGCAGTTATACGCGGGAGCACCTCTCCGAGCAGTACTTC
TRBD1 TRBJ1-2 many TRBV27 CASSLWGTEVGYGYTF TGTGCCAGCAGTTTATGGGGGACAGAGGTCGGCTATGGCTACACCTTC
NA TRBJ2-7 many TRBV11-2 CASSSPPGLGGDYNEQYF TGTGCCAGCAGCTCGCCCCCGGGATTAGGGGGAGACTACAACGAGCAGTACTTC
NA TRBJ2-7 many TRBV6-2/TRBV6-3 CASSYRSSWEQYF TGTGCCAGCAGTTACCGGTCTTCTTGGGAGCAGTACTTC
TRBD1 TRBJ2-4 many TRBV6-5 CASSYPGQGAAKNIQYF TGTGCCAGCAGTTATCCGGGACAGGGGGCAGCCAAAAACATTCAGTACTTC
TRBD1 TRBJ1-5 NA TRBV19 CASSLGTGSEQPQHF TGTGCCAGTAGTCTAGGGACAGGGTCGGAACAGCCCCAGCATTTT
NA TRBJ1-1 many TRBV6-2/TRBV6-3 CASTPGGAGEAFF TGTGCCAGCACCCCTGGGGGGGCAGGTGAAGCTTTCTTT
TRBD2 TRBJ2-7 NA TRBV6-1 CASRAGGSWSEQYF TGTGCCAGCAGAGCGGGCGGGAGTTGGTCCGAGCAGTACTTC
NA TRBJ2-7 NA TRBV5-6 CASSSDRTYEQYF TGTGCCAGCAGCTCCGACCGGACCTACGAGCAGTACTTC
TRBD1 TRBJ2-5 NA TRBV29-1 CSVEPDRALGTQYF TGCAGCGTTGAACCCGACAGGGCTTTAGGCACCCAGTACTTC
TRBD1 TRBJ1-1 NA TRBV15 CATSKDRAATEAFF TGTGCCACCAGCAAGGACAGGGCGGCCACTGAAGCTTTCTTT
NA TRBJ1-1 many TRBV12-3/TRBV12-4 CASRGGGAEAFF TGTGCCAGCAGGGGGGGAGGAGCCGAAGCTTTCTTT
TRBD1 TRBJ1-2 NA TRBV6-1 CASSLDRVHGYTF TGTGCCAGCAGCCTTGACAGGGTTCATGGCTACACCTTC
NA TRBJ1-6 NA TRBV30 CAWRGARSPLHF TGTGCCTGGAGGGGGGCGCGTTCACCCCTCCACTTT
NA TRBJ2-5 many TRBV15 CATSLQAEEGSIETQYF TGTGCCACCAGCCTCCAAGCGGAGGAAGGGAGTATAGAGACCCAGTACTTC
NA TRBJ2-5 NA TRBV7-8 CASTYLYQETQYF TGTGCCAGCACTTACCTTTACCAAGAGACCCAGTACTTC
NA TRBJ1-5 NA TRBV12-3/TRBV12-4 CASSRKDSYSNQPQHF TGTGCCAGCAGCCGGAAGGACAGCTATAGCAATCAGCCCCAGCATTTT
NA TRBJ2-5 many TRBV24-1 CATSVSTGERETQYF TGTGCCACCAGTGTCTCGACAGGCGAACGAGAGACCCAGTACTTC
NA TRBJ2-2 many TRBV28 CASSLSPKGGNTGELFF TGTGCCAGCAGTCTCAGTCCCAAGGGAGGGAACACCGGGGAGCTGTTTTTT
TRBD1 TRBJ1-2 many TRBV7-2 CASSHRTGAYGYTF TGTGCCAGCAGCCACAGGACAGGGGCCTATGGCTACACCTTC
TRBD1 TRBJ2-7 NA TRBV28 CASSLDETGGEQYF TGTGCCAGCAGTTTAGACGAAACAGGGGGCGAGCAGTACTTC
TRBD1 TRBJ2-2 many TRBV7-3 CASSLGQGYRELFF TGTGCCAGCAGCCTGGGACAGGGGTATAGGGAGCTGTTTTTT
NA TRBJ2-7 many TRBV14 CASSQRGRGADEQYF TGTGCCAGCAGCCAGAGGGGCAGGGGCGCGGACGAGCAGTACTTC
NA TRBJ1-6 few TRBV7-3 CASSLSYGNSPLHF TGTGCCAGCAGCTTAAGCTATGGCAATTCACCCCTCCACTTT
TRBD1 TRBJ2-7 NA TRBV28 CASSFQGTGLYEQYF TGTGCCAGCAGCTTCCAAGGGACAGGCCTCTACGAGCAGTACTTC
NA TRBJ2-5 NA TRBV28 CASQESWTQYF TGTGCCAGCCAAGAAAGTTGGACCCAGTACTTC
TRBD2 TRBJ2-5 many TRBV6-1 CASSSGLAGVVTQYF TGTGCCAGCAGCTCCGGCCTAGCGGGAGTCGTGACCCAGTACTTC
NA TRBJ2-5 NA TRBV6-2/TRBV6-3 CASSYSFRRAETQYF TGTGCCAGCAGTTACTCCTTTCGAAGGGCGGAGACCCAGTACTTC
NA TRBJ2-5 NA TRBV11-2 CASSLRPGGEETQYF TGTGCCAGCAGCTTACGTCCAGGAGGGGAAGAGACCCAGTACTTC
NA TRBJ2-7 many TRBV19 CASSMGGAYEQYF TGTGCCAGTAGTATGGGCGGAGCCTACGAGCAGTACTTC
NA TRBJ2-5 NA TRBV12-3/TRBV12-4 CASSTQRSQETQYF TGTGCCAGCAGTACCCAGCGTTCCCAAGAGACCCAGTACTTC
NA TRBJ2-7 few TRBV7-8 CASSSRWATGNEQYF TGTGCCAGCAGCTCTCGGTGGGCCACCGGAAACGAGCAGTACTTC
TRBD2 TRBJ2-2 many TRBV28 CASTTRAGGTGELFF TGTGCCAGCACCACTAGAGCGGGAGGTACCGGGGAGCTGTTTTTT
NA TRBJ1-1 many TRBV5-5 CASSARPEGSGTEAFF TGTGCCAGCAGCGCGAGACCCGAGGGGAGTGGCACTGAAGCTTTCTTT
NA TRBJ2-2 many TRBV14 CASSLIKGAELFF TGTGCCAGCAGCCTAATCAAGGGTGCGGAGCTGTTTTTT
NA TRBJ1-1 NA TRBV6-2/TRBV6-3 CASSLSAGLTEAFF TGTGCCAGCAGCTTATCGGCAGGTCTCACTGAAGCTTTCTTT
NA TRBJ2-5 NA TRBV6-2/TRBV6-3 CAGGKETQYF TGTGCCGGGGGGAAAGAGACCCAGTACTTC
TRBD1 TRBJ2-2 many TRBV29-1 CSVAPGQGNTGELFF TGCAGCGTTGCCCCGGGACAGGGTAACACCGGGGAGCTGTTTTTT
NA TRBJ2-4 once TRBV13 CASSWGATAGFNIQYF TGTGCCAGCAGCTGGGGGGCGACTGCCGGATTTAACATTCAGTACTTC
TRBD1 TRBJ2-7 many TRBV14 CASSPIAGTGAPYEQYF TGTGCCAGCAGCCCTATAGCCGGGACAGGGGCACCCTACGAGCAGTACTTC
NA TRBJ2-2 many TRBV9 CASSEGTSGELFF TGTGCCAGCAGCGAGGGAACATCCGGGGAGCTGTTTTTT
NA TRBJ2-7 NA TRBV5-1 CASSWGRSSYEQYF TGCGCCAGCAGCTGGGGACGGAGCTCCTACGAGCAGTACTTC
TRBD1 TRBJ1-6 many TRBV7-9 CASSWGQVGSPLHF TGTGCCAGCAGCTGGGGACAGGTGGGATCACCCCTCCACTTT
NA TRBJ1-5 once TRBV6-9 CASGAGFNQPQHF TGTGCCAGCGGTGCGGGGTTCAATCAGCCCCAGCATTTT
NA TRBJ2-7 few TRBV11-2 CASSWGRPVPYEQYF TGTGCCAGCAGCTGGGGTCGCCCAGTCCCCTACGAGCAGTACTTC
NA TRBJ1-1 many TRBV12-3/TRBV12-4 CASSSGRRTEAFF TGTGCCAGCAGTTCAGGTAGGAGGACTGAAGCTTTCTTT
TRBD1 TRBJ1-5 many TRBV19 CASSTLTGVIGNQPQHF TGTGCCAGTAGTACTCTTACAGGGGTTATCGGCAATCAGCCCCAGCATTTT
TRBD2 TRBJ2-7 many TRBV7-9 CASSFPSGGSYEQYF TGTGCCAGCAGCTTTCCTAGCGGGGGTTCCTACGAGCAGTACTTC